The 26 T cell receptor beta chains below all came from one sample that was sequenced in a study of beta chain features in type 1 diabetes. Sequencing targeted expressed TCRB transcripts, as all isolated RNA had been reverse transcribed. Measured with immunoSEQ multiplex PCR; TCRdb has only the in-frame clones, and not every one. The sample shows about 150,000 clones, around 51% of them seen only once. The source material was Tregs from blood. All receptors derive from a man aged 18 to 29 in good health.

This clone turned up a few times. The V and J genes are TRBV19 and TRBJ2-3; 10 nucleotides match TRBD2. This CDR3 spans 17 amino acids. Trimming removed 1 base from V and 7 bases from J; junction bases left unmatched: 11. CDR1 LNHDA and CDR2 SQIVND come from the germline V gene (reference sequence). Here the CDR3 DNA reads TGTGCCAGTAGTATAGTAGCAGCGGGAGGGCCTCGGAATACGCAGTATTTT. It encodes CASSIVAAGGPRNTQYF. The variable domain in full, with the rest retrieved from reference TRBV19 and TRBJ2-3, is DGGITQSPKYLFRKEGQNVTLSCEQNLNHDAMYWYRQDPGQGLRLIYYSQIVNDFQKGDIAEGYSVSREKKESFPLTVTSAQKNPTAFYLCASSIVAAGGPRNTQYFGPGTRLTVL.

The rearrangement uses TRBV10-3 and TRBJ1-2; 10 bases match TRBD1. Germline CDR1 reads ENHRY; CDR2 reads SYGVKD. The CDR3 consists of 16 residues. V lost 0 bases, J lost 6 bases, and 7 bases stayed unmatched. The CDR3 sequence: CAISESRGQGKDGYTF. For the CDR3, the DNA is TGTGCCATCAGTGAGTCGAGGGGACAGGGGAAGGATGGCTACACCTTC.

V usage is TRBV9 and J usage is TRBJ1-1; unclear D gene. CDR1 and CDR2 from the germline V gene are SGDLS and YYNGEE. This CDR3 has 14 amino acids. Trimming removed 5 bases at V and 0 bases at J, with 11 bases between. The CDR3 coding sequence is TGTGCCAGCAGACGCGGACTGATGAACACTGAAGCTTTCTTT. Protein: CASRRGLMNTEAFF. The full variable domain, in which reference TRBV9 and TRBJ1-1 provide the parts outside the CDR3, is DSGVTQTPKHLITATGQRVTLRCSPRSGDLSVYWYQQSLDQGLQFLIQYYNGEERAKGNILERFSAQQFPDLHSELNLSSLELGDSALYFCASRRGLMNTEAFFGQGTRLTVV.

The chain recombines TRBV4-2 with TRBJ1-4, with D unclear. CDR1 LGHNA and CDR2 YNFKEQ come from the germline V gene. This CDR3 has 16 residues. V lost 0 bases and J 0 bases, leaving 8 bases between the germline ends. The CDR3 coding sequence is TGTGCCAGCAGCCAAGATACAGACCCAACTAATGAAAAACTGTTTTTT. Protein sequence: CASSQDTDPTNEKLFF.

This chain connects TRBV2 to TRBJ1-4; tentatively, D is TRBD1 (6 bases). V lost 6 bases and J lost 3, with 11 bases in between. This CDR3 is built from 14 residues. Germline values: CDR1 SNHLY, CDR2 FYNNEI. CDR3 in DNA: TGTGCCAGCAGGGCACAGGGCGCTAATGAAAAACTGTTTTTT. Its protein product is CASRAQGANEKLFF.

A single count supports this clone. The rearrangement links TRBV11-2 to TRBJ2-2; D is uncertain. There are 12 residues in the CDR3. V was clipped by 3 bases and J by 6 bases, with 5 bases between them. The germline V gene encodes CDR1 SGHAT and CDR2 FQNNGV. This CDR3 is CASSFIAGELFF. The DNA for the CDR3 is TGTGCCAGCAGCTTTATCGCCGGGGAGCTGTTTTTT.

The chain carries TRBV7-2 and TRBJ2-7; tentatively, D is TRBD2 (6 bases). The ends were cut back, 1 base at V and 3 bases at J, with 13 bases in the middle. From germline, CDR1 is SGHTA and CDR2 FQGNSA. The CDR3 runs to 15 residues. CDR3 protein: CASSLGSADYYEQYF. As DNA, the CDR3 is TGTGCCAGCAGCTTAGGTAGCGCGGACTACTACGAGCAGTACTTC.

V is TRBV18 and J is TRBJ1-2; 9 bases are shared with TRBD1. Germline-derived CDR1 and CDR2 are KGHSH and LQKENI. V lost 2 bases to trimming and J lost 7 bases; unmatched junction nucleotides: 5. The length of the CDR3 is 14 residues. The CDR3 loop reads CASSPTTGGPGYTF. The DNA for the CDR3 is TGTGCCAGCTCACCAACGACAGGGGGTCCTGGCTACACCTTC.

This CDR3 is CAWGRGYQPQHF. CDR3 DNA sequence: TGTGCCTGGGGTAGGGGTTATCAGCCCCAGCATTTT. The J gene is TRBJ1-5, the V gene TRBV30, with a tentative D call TRBD1 (5 bases). CDR3 size: 12 residues. Trimming removed 5 bases at V and 5 bases at J, with 10 bases between. CDR1 and CDR2 (germline): GTSNPN, SVGIG (reference sequence).

The chain joins TRBV5-4 to TRBJ2-2, with TRBD1 matching over 7 bases. Germline loops: CDR1 SGHNT, CDR2 YYREEE (reference sequence). With V trimmed by 5 bases and J by 1 base, 2 bases remained unmatched. There are 14 residues in the CDR3. This CDR3 reads CASSRQGNTGELFF. The CDR3 region has the DNA TGTGCCAGCAGTCGACAGGGGAACACCGGGGAGCTGTTTTTT.

The V call is TRBV15, the J call TRBJ1-1; 9 bases map to TRBD1. There are 15 residues in the CDR3. Germline CDR1 LNHNV, CDR2 YYDKDF (reference sequence). V lost 1 base to trimming and J lost 3 bases; unmatched junction nucleotides: 3. CDR3: CATSRGDRVDTEAFF. The DNA for the CDR3 is TGTGCCACCAGCAGAGGGGACAGGGTCGACACTGAAGCTTTCTTT.

The chain combines TRBV5-6 with TRBJ2-5, with 7 bases aligning to TRBD1. V dropped 1 base and J dropped 0; count of bases not matched to a gene: 6. This CDR3 is built from 16 residues. Germline V gene sequence: CDR1 SGHDT, CDR2 YYEEEE. The CDR3 loop reads CASSLKTGAYQETQYF. The CDR3 bases are TGTGCCAGCAGCTTGAAAACAGGGGCGTACCAAGAGACCCAGTACTTC.

The V and J genes are TRBV2 and TRBJ1-5; 10 bases are shared with TRBD1. This CDR3 contains 15 residues. Losses at the gene ends were 8 bases for V and 0 bases for J; bases not matched to a gene: 4. Germline CDR1 is SNHLY and CDR2 is FYNNEI. CDR3 DNA: TGTGCCAGCGGGACAGGGGAGAATAGCAATCAGCCCCAGCATTTT. Amino acid sequence: CASGTGENSNQPQHF.

This clone was counted between two and nine times. The CDR3 is CSARPAYEQYF. The CDR3 nucleotides read TGCAGTGCTAGACCTGCCTACGAGCAGTACTTC. This chain joins TRBV20-1 and TRBJ2-7, with D unresolved. V was trimmed by 2 bases and J by 2 bases, leaving 4 bases between them. The CDR3 runs 11 residues. Germline assignment: CDR1 DFQATT and CDR2 SNEGSKA (reference sequence).

The CDR3 DNA is TGTGCCAGCAGTTACTCGACAGGAAAGACCCAGTACTTC. Its translation is CASSYSTGKTQYF. The V call is TRBV6-5, the J call TRBJ2-5, with D tentatively TRBD1 (6 bases). The V end lost 0 bases, the J end lost 6 bases, and 8 bases lay between the germline ends. The germline gives CDR1 MNHEY, CDR2 SVGAGI. The CDR3 has 13 residues.

The chain employs TRBV14 and TRBJ2-3; 10 nucleotides line up with TRBD2. The CDR3 spans 14 residues. Losses at the gene ends were 2 bases for V and 4 bases for J; bases not matched to a gene: 0. Germline values: CDR1 SGHDN, CDR2 FVKESK. The DNA for the CDR3 is TGTGCCAGCAGCCAACTAGCGGGAGCAGATACGCAGTATTTT. Its protein product is CASSQLAGADTQYF.

This clone occurred a few times. The rearrangement links TRBV19 to TRBJ1-2; 9 bases match TRBD1. This CDR3 has 15 residues. Trimming at V came to 5 bases and at J to 1 base, leaving 5 bases not matched to a gene. Germline CDR1 and CDR2: LNHDA and SQIVND (reference sequence). This CDR3 reads CASSLQGAGNYGYTF. CDR3 bases: TGTGCCAGTAGTCTACAGGGGGCTGGTAACTATGGCTACACCTTC.

This chain connects TRBV4-3 to TRBJ1-2; D might be TRBD1 (6 bases). The CDR3 runs to 14 residues. Trimming removed 3 bases at V and 8 bases at J, with 16 bases between. Germline V gene sequence: CDR1 LGHNA, CDR2 YSLEER. In DNA, the CDR3 is TGCGCCAGCAGCCAGTTCCTGGGGGCTGGAGGCTACACCTTC. It specifies CASSQFLGAGGYTF.

V and J are TRBV20-1 and TRBJ2-1; D is unresolved. Germline V CDR1 and CDR2: DFQATT, SNEGSKA (reference sequence). Trimming removed 5 bases from V and 10 bases from J, with 12 bases in between. The CDR3 is 11 amino acids. DNA of the CDR3: TGCAGTGCTCCCTCTATTAAGGAGCAGTTCTTC. It codes for CSAPSIKEQFF.

The chain joins TRBV19 to TRBJ1-5; 8 bases are shared with TRBD1. The CDR3 spans 14 residues. Germline loops: CDR1 LNHDA, CDR2 SQIVND (reference sequence). V trimming: 5 bases; J trimming: 6 bases; junction bases outside the gene matches: 6. The CDR3, as DNA: TGTGCCAGTAGTCCACAGGGGGTTAGTCAGCCCCAGCATTTT. This encodes CASSPQGVSQPQHF.

J is TRBJ1-5 and V is TRBV6-1; 7 bases agree with TRBD1. The CDR3 is 15 amino acids. Germline loops: CDR1 MNHNS, CDR2 SASEGT. V lost 6 bases, J lost 4 bases, and 9 bases stayed unmatched. The CDR3, as DNA: TGTGCCAGCAGCCGCCACGGGACAGATAATCAGCCCCAGCATTTT. Amino acid sequence: CASSRHGTDNQPQHF.

V and J are TRBV28 and TRBJ2-5; 15 bases line up with TRBD2. V was clipped by 6 bases and J by 5 bases; unmatched bases: 13. Germline CDR1 reads MDHEN; CDR2 reads SYDVKM. The CDR3 loop spans 18 amino acids. This CDR3 reads CASRLGLAGGRLVETQYF. DNA of the CDR3: TGTGCCAGCAGACTCGGACTAGCGGGGGGGCGGTTGGTGGAGACCCAGTACTTC.

The rearrangement uses TRBV5-1 and TRBJ1-1, with a possible D match to TRBD1 (6 bases). This CDR3 is 13 amino acids long. V was cut by 5 bases and J by 1 base, with 9 bases left in between. CDR1 SGHRS and CDR2 YFSETQ come from the germline V gene. CDR3 coding DNA: TGCGCCAGCAGGGACAGACAGAACACTGAAGCTTTCTTT. It codes for CASRDRQNTEAFF.

The rearrangement joins TRBV7-9 to TRBJ2-1, with D perhaps TRBD2 (7 bases). With 0 bases removed from V and 10 bases from J, the gap between germline ends came to 22 bases. The germline CDR1 and CDR2 sequences are SEHNR and FQNEAQ (reference sequence). There are 17 residues in the CDR3. In DNA, the CDR3 is TGTGCCAGCAGCTTAGCGGTGGGGGGGGGCCATCGAGGAGAGCAGTTCTTC. Translated: CASSLAVGGGHRGEQFF.

The rearrangement uses TRBV9 and TRBJ2-3, with TRBD2 matching 8 bases. J gave up 0 bases and V 3 bases, and 6 bases lay outside the gene matches. From germline, CDR1 is SGDLS and CDR2 YYNGEE. The CDR3 spans 16 residues. The CDR3 region is CASSASSGPSTDTQYF. The CDR3 DNA reads as TGTGCCAGCAGCGCCTCTAGCGGGCCTAGCACAGATACGCAGTATTTT.

The CDR3 DNA follows: TGTGCCAGCAGCTTAGGGGCAGGGGTAATCTCCTACGAGCAGTACTTC. Translation gives CASSLGAGVISYEQYF. The J gene is TRBJ2-7, the V gene TRBV7-9; D is perhaps TRBD1 (6 bases). Trimming left V 1 base short and J 0 bases short, with 13 bases between. The CDR3 totals 16 residues. CDR1 and CDR2 from the germline V gene are SEHNR and FQNEAQ (reference sequence).